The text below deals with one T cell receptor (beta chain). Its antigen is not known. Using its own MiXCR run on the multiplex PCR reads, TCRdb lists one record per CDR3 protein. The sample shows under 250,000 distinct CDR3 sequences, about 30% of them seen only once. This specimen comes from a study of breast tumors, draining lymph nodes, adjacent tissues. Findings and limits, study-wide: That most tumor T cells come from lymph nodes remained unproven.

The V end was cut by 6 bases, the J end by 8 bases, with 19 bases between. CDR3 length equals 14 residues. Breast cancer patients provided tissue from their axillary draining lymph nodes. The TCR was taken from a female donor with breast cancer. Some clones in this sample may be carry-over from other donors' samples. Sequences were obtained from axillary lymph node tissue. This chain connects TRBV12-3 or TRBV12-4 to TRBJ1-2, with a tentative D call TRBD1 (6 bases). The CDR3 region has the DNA TGTGCCAGCAGGATGGCAGGGACACCGGTAGGCTACACCTTC. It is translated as CASRMAGTPVGYTF.